Listed here is a single T cell receptor beta chain. Authors' processing steps: Nucleated cell number was recorded as an estimate derived from reference gene primer amplification. Here immunoSEQ multiplex PCR was the method, and the copy in TCRdb shows in-frame clones only, minus some. From that table come the V and J calls and clone size; the DNA was used to work out D and trimming. The sample consists of about 230,000 clones, about four fifths of them appearing once. The sample comes from a study of blood T cell repertoires in COVID-19. About the study: There were acute and convalescent COVID-19 samples, and they came from the United States, Italy and Spain. Sources were T cells, B-cell-depleted T cells, or PBMCs; the material itself was cDNA or gDNA.

CDR3 length equals 14 residues. V shed 4 bases, J shed 7 bases, and the junction held 10 bases outside the gene matches. Germline CDR1 is SGHRS and CDR2 is YFSETQ. The V call is TRBV5-1, the J call TRBJ2-7; 8 bases are shared with TRBD1. Sequencing was done on a sample of peripheral blood. The sequence was collected from an elderly man with acute or convalescent COVID-19. This CDR3 is CASSTQTGAGEQYF. CDR3 in DNA: TGCGCCAGCAGCACACAGACAGGGGCGGGGGAGCAGTACTTC. Filled out from reference TRBV5-1 and TRBJ2-7, the complete variable domain reads KAGVTQTPRYLIKTRGQQVTLSCSPISGHRSVSWYQQTPGQGLQFLFEYFSETQRNKGNFPGRFSGRQFSNSRSEMNVSTLELGDSALYLCASSTQTGAGEQYFGPGTRLTVT.